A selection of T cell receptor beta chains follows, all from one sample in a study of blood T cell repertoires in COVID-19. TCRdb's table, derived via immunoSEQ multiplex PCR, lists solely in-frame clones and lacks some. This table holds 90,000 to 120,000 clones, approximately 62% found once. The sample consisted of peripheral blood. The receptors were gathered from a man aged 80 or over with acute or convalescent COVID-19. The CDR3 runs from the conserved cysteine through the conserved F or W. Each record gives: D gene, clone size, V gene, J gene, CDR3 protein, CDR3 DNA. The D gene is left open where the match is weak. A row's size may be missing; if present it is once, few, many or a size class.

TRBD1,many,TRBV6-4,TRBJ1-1,CASSRDRGGTEAFF,TGTGCCAGCAGTCGCGACAGGGGAGGGACTGAAGCTTTCTTT
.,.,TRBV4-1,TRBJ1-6,CASSQEPGSSPLHF,TGCGCCAGCAGCCAAGAACCAGGAAGTTCACCCCTCCACTTT
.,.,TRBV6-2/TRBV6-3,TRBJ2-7,CASSMTGRPTYEQYF,TGTGCCAGCAGTATGACAGGAAGGCCGACCTACGAGCAGTACTTC
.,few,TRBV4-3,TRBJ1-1,CASSQDLTGNTEAFF,TGCGCCAGCAGCCAAGATCTAACCGGGAACACTGAAGCTTTCTTT
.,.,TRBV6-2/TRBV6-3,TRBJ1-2,CASSFQSDRSNYGYTF,TGTGCCAGCAGTTTCCAGTCGGACAGATCTAACTATGGCTACACCTTC
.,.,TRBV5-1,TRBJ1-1,CASSLEGRGNTEAFF,TGCGCCAGCAGCTTAGAAGGGCGGGGGAACACTGAAGCTTTCTTT
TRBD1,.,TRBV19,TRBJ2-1,CASSKRDREQFF,TGTGCCAGTAGTAAAAGGGACAGGGAGCAGTTCTTC
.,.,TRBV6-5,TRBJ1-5,CASSYGQGHRPQHF,TGTGCCAGCAGTTACGGGCAGGGCCATAGGCCCCAGCATTTT
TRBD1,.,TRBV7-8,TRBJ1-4,CASSQNPPGTGFEKLFF,TGTGCCAGCAGCCAGAATCCCCCCGGGACAGGATTCGAAAAACTGTTTTTT
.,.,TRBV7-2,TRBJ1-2,CASSLDQGVGYTF,TGTGCCAGCAGCTTAGATCAAGGGGTAGGCTACACCTTC
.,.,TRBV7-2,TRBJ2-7,CASSFREYYEQYF,TGTGCCAGCAGCTTCCGGGAGTACTACGAGCAGTACTTC
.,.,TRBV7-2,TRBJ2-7,CASSQTPGQSYEQYF,TGTGCCAGCAGCCAGACCCCGGGACAATCCTACGAGCAGTACTTC
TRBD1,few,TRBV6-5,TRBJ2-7,CASGRQGVDYEQYF,TGTGCCAGCGGACGGCAGGGGGTGGATTACGAGCAGTACTTC
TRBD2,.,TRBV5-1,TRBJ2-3,CASSPSSGRPTDTQYF,TGCGCCAGCAGCCCTTCTAGCGGCCGTCCCACAGATACGCAGTATTTT
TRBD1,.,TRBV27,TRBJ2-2,CASSSGQTAGTGELFF,TGTGCCAGCAGTTCGGGACAGACCGCGGGCACCGGGGAGCTGTTTTTT
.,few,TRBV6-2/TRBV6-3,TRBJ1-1,CASSFQGKNTEAFF,TGTGCCAGCAGTTTCCAGGGGAAGAACACTGAAGCTTTCTTT
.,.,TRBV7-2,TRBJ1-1,CASSLARMVANTEAFF,TGTGCCAGCAGCTTGGCGAGGATGGTGGCGAACACTGAAGCTTTCTTT
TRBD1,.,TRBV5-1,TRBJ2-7,CASSPGQGAYYEQYF,TGCGCCAGCAGCCCGGGACAGGGGGCCTACTACGAGCAGTACTTC
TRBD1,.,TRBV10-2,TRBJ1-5,CASSDGPGGQPQHF,TGCGCCAGCAGTGACGGGCCAGGGGGTCAGCCCCAGCATTTT
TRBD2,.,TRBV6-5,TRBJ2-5,CASSSLGSGRETQYF,TGTGCCAGCTCTTCTCTTGGTAGCGGGAGGGAGACCCAGTACTTC
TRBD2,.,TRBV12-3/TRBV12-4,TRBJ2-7,CASSPWGGEQYF,TGTGCCAGCAGTCCTTGGGGGGGGGAGCAGTACTTC
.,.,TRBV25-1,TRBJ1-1,CASSAQGWTTEAFF,TGTGCCAGCAGCGCCCAGGGCTGGACCACTGAAGCTTTCTTT
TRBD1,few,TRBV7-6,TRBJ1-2,CASSLGQGKAPSGYTF,TGTGCCAGCAGCCTCGGACAGGGGAAGGCTCCTAGCGGCTACACCTTC
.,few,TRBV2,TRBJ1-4,CASRGRQLGEKLFF,TGTGCCAGCAGGGGGCGACAGCTCGGTGAAAAACTGTTTTTT
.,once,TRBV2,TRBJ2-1,CASSGSNEQFF,TGTGCCAGCAGTGGCAGCAATGAGCAGTTCTTC
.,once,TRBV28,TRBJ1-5,CASSLDFSNQPQHF,TGTGCCAGCAGTCTCGACTTTAGCAATCAGCCCCAGCATTTT
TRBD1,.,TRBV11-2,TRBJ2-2,CASSRTQGVGTGELFF,TGTGCCAGCAGCCGAACCCAGGGGGTCGGAACCGGGGAGCTGTTTTTT
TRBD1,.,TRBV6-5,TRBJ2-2,CASRVTGLNTGELFF,TGTGCCAGCAGAGTGACAGGGCTGAACACCGGGGAGCTGTTTTTT
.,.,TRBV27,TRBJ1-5,CASRSPDGADNSNQPQHF,TGTGCCAGCAGGTCGCCCGATGGGGCAGACAATAGCAATCAGCCCCAGCATTTT
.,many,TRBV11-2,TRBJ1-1,CASSPRGRGYEAFF,TGTGCCAGCAGCCCAAGGGGCAGGGGTTATGAAGCTTTCTTT
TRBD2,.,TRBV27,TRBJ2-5,CASSSGVAGGQETQYF,TGTGCCAGCAGTTCAGGGGTAGCGGGAGGTCAAGAGACCCAGTACTTC
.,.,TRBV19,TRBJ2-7,CASSTSIRAGNEQYF,TGTGCCAGTAGTACCTCAATCAGGGCTGGCAACGAGCAGTACTTC
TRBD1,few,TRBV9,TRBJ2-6,CASSPRTGDGVLTF,TGTGCCAGCAGCCCTCGGACAGGGGATGGCGTCCTGACTTTC
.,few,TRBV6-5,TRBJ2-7,CASTPGRAYEQYF,TGTGCCAGCACTCCCGGCAGGGCCTACGAGCAGTACTTC